The 24 T cell receptor beta chains in this list originate from one sample, sequenced in a study of blood T cells in healthy people across ages. Then a second PCR, running roughly 7 to 11 cycles, was carried out with a sample-barcoded 5' primer and a J-beta primer mix. TCRdb analysed the 5' RACE reads with MiXCR anew, one entry per CDR3 protein. The sample includes around 1,600,000 distinct CDR3 sequences, approximately 43% of them seen just once. The sample was blood. The origin of the receptors is a woman younger than 35 in good health.

In DNA form, the CDR3 reads TGCGCCAGCGCCCCGAGGCGATTCGGGGGGTCCACAGATACGCAGTATTTT. Translation: CASAPRRFGGSTDTQYF. V gene TRBV5-1 combines with J gene TRBJ2-3, with TRBD2 matching over 7 bases. This CDR3 region has 17 residues. Germline values: CDR1 SGHRS, CDR2 YFSETQ. The ends lost 7 bases at V and 2 bases at J; junction bases unmatched: 16.

This clonotype turned up a few times. The chain joins TRBV6-5 to TRBJ1-2; TRBD1 is a possible D gene (6 bases). Germline V gene lookup returns CDR1 MNHEY and CDR2 SVGAGI. This CDR3 is 14 amino acids long. V lost 6 bases and J lost 3, with 14 bases in between. CDR3 coding DNA: TGTGCCAGCAGGCGACATGAGGGGGACTATGGCTACACCTTC. Translation gives CASRRHEGDYGYTF.

The table lists this clonotype with a count of one. The rearrangement joins TRBV4-3 to TRBJ1-2; no definite D call. Trimming took 4 bases from V and 4 from J, leaving 13 bases between them. The CDR3 runs to 14 residues. Germline CDR1 LGHNA, CDR2 YSLEER. The CDR3 DNA reads TGCGCCAGCAGCCGAGCCCCACAGAGCTATGGCTACACCTTC. Translation gives CASSRAPQSYGYTF.

Many counts were recorded for this clonotype. The chain is built from TRBV29-1 and TRBJ2-7; 12 bases align to TRBD2. Germline values: CDR1 SQVTM, CDR2 ANQGSEA. Trimming removed 6 bases from V and 2 bases from J; junction bases left unmatched: 5. The CDR3 length is 14 residues. The CDR3: CSVGLAGRPYEQYF. CDR3 bases: TGCAGCGTAGGACTAGCGGGGCGTCCCTACGAGCAGTACTTC.

The CDR3 DNA is TGTGCCAGCAGCTCCAAGCCCGCGGACAGGGTTCGTGAAAAACTGTTTTTT. It yields the protein CASSSKPADRVREKLFF. The rearrangement joins TRBV12-3 or TRBV12-4 to TRBJ1-4, with 8 bases that match TRBD1. This CDR3 comprises 17 residues. Unmatched junction bases numbered 16, after V lost 6 bases and J lost 7 bases.

This chain uses TRBV2 with TRBJ2-5; D may be TRBD2 (5 bases). V was shortened by 4 bases and J by 11 bases, with 14 bases between the two germline ends. This CDR3 has 12 amino acids. The V gene's germline CDR1 is SNHLY and CDR2 FYNNEI. The CDR3 nucleotides read TGTGCCAGCAGTGGAGGGATTAAAGGGCAGTACTTC. It specifies CASSGGIKGQYF.

The chain has TRBV20-1 and TRBJ1-2, with 9 bases lining up with TRBD1. The germline V gene has CDR1 DFQATT and CDR2 SNEGSKA (reference sequence). The CDR3 spans 17 residues. The ends lost 6 bases at V and 3 bases at J; junction bases unmatched: 17. CDR3 residues: CSASTIDSGQGYYGYTF. The CDR3 coding sequence is TGCAGTGCCTCCACGATAGACTCGGGACAGGGATACTATGGCTACACCTTC.

This clonotype was observed a handful of times. CDR3 residues: CSAPAINEQYF. As DNA, the CDR3 is TGCAGTGCGCCAGCTATCAATGAGCAGTACTTC. The chain employs TRBV20-1 and TRBJ2-7, with unresolved D. The CDR3 extends over 11 amino acids. The V and J ends lost 6 bases and 7 bases respectively, with 13 bases between them. In germline, CDR1 is DFQATT, CDR2 SNEGSKA (reference sequence).

The chain links TRBV24-1 to TRBJ2-1, with D unclear. Germline loops: CDR1 KGHDR, CDR2 SFDVKD. The CDR3 is 15 residues long. Between the trimmed V and J ends, which lost 1 base and 2 bases, there was a span of 8 bases. The DNA for the CDR3 is TGTGCCACCAGTGATTTCCGTGGACCCTACAATGAGCAGTTCTTC. Translated: CATSDFRGPYNEQFF.

The chain couples TRBV5-1 to TRBJ2-7, with 14 bases fitting TRBD2. V gave up 4 bases and J gave up 0 bases; unmatched junction bases: 9. Germline CDR1 reads SGHRS; CDR2 reads YFSETQ. The CDR3 runs 18 residues. The CDR3 protein is CASSRGTSGSHSSYEQYF. The CDR3 DNA sequence: TGCGCCAGCAGCCGGGGGACTAGCGGGAGCCATAGCTCCTACGAGCAGTACTTC.

This chain joins TRBV2 and TRBJ2-4, with D possibly being TRBD2 (5 bases). The DNA end is a closer match to TRBJ2-7, so the J assignment may be wrong. This CDR3 has 15 residues. Germline lookup yields CDR1 SNHLY and CDR2 FYNNEI. In DNA, the CDR3 is TGTGCCAGCAGTGAGAGGGCTTACCTTCGCTACGAGCAGTACTTC. This sequence encodes CASSERAYLRYEQYF.

V gene TRBV7-9 combines with J gene TRBJ2-5; a weak D match, TRBD2 (5 bases). The V end was cut by 2 bases, the J end by 9 bases, with 13 bases between. Germline CDR1 reads SEHNR; CDR2 reads FQNEAQ (reference sequence). The CDR3 is 13 residues long. The CDR3 DNA is TGTGCCAGCAGCTTATACGTCTTCGGGGCCCAGTACTTC. It codes for CASSLYVFGAQYF.

Only a few counts were recorded for this clonotype. The chain joins TRBV27 to TRBJ2-2; no definite D call. This CDR3 region has 14 residues. Germline assignment: CDR1 MNHEY and CDR2 SMNVEV (reference sequence). V lost 2 bases and J 5 bases, leaving 9 bases between the germline ends. CDR3: CASSLRFPTGELFF. The DNA of the CDR3 is TGTGCCAGCAGTTTAAGGTTTCCGACCGGGGAGCTGTTTTTT.

This clonotype came up a few times. This chain connects TRBV12-3 or TRBV12-4 to TRBJ2-4; TRBD1 aligns across 10 bases. CDR3 length: 19 amino acids. V gave up 5 bases and J gave up 0 bases; unmatched junction bases: 13. CDR3 nucleotides: TGTGCCAGCAGTCATATGGGGACAGGGGAGGTGCTAGCCAAAAACATTCAGTACTTC. This translates into CASSHMGTGEVLAKNIQYF.

This clonotype was detected a few times. Here the CDR3 reads CAWGLAYEQYF. CDR3 bases: TGTGCCTGGGGACTAGCCTACGAGCAGTACTTC. This chain connects TRBV30 to TRBJ2-7, with 7 bases matching TRBD2. Germline V gene lookup returns CDR1 GTSNPN and CDR2 SVGIG (reference sequence). CDR3 size: 11 residues. The trim removed 5 bases at V and 2 bases at J, leaving 0 bases unmatched.

This clonotype was counted ten times or more. DNA for the CDR3: TGCGCCAGCAGCTTGGTTGGCGACCACTTCACAGATACGCAGTATTTT. Its protein product is CASSLVGDHFTDTQYF. The rearrangement links TRBV5-1 to TRBJ2-3; D ambiguous. The CDR3 is 16 residues long. V shed 0 bases and J shed 2 bases, with 13 bases lying between them. Per the germline V gene, CDR1 is SGHRS and CDR2 is YFSETQ.

As for this clonotype: The junction and the germline gene differ at one end; a read error may be behind it. This chain uses TRBV4-3 with TRBJ2-5; 10 bases map to TRBD2. The CDR3 sequence is 16 residues long. CDR1 is LGHNA, CDR2 YSLEER, per germline. Here the CDR3 reads CASSQEIAGGYSEQYF. The CDR3 region has the DNA TGCGCAAGCAGCCAAGAGATAGCGGGGGGATACAGTGAGCAGTACTTC.

The chain carries TRBV11-1 and TRBJ2-1, with 10 bases that match TRBD2. CDR1 is SGHAT, CDR2 FQDESV, per germline (reference sequence). J lost 4 bases, V lost 0 bases, and 6 bases had no gene match. The CDR3 extends over 17 amino acids. The CDR3 DNA reads TGTGCCAGCAGCTTAGCGGCTAGCGGGAGATGGTACAATGAGCAGTTCTTC. Its translation is CASSLAASGRWYNEQFF. The full variable domain, with the rest looked up from reference TRBV11-1 and TRBJ2-1, is EAEVAQSPRYKITEKSQAVAFWCDPISGHATLYWYRQILGQGPELLVQFQDESVVDDSQLPKDRFSAERLKGVDSTLKIQPAELGDSAMYLCASSLAASGRWYNEQFFGPGTRLTVL.

This clonotype was seen a handful of times. The chain joins TRBV29-1 to TRBJ1-2; 7 bases match TRBD1. In germline, CDR1 is SQVTM, CDR2 ANQGSEA. The length of the CDR3 is 13 residues. V shed 0 bases and J 6 bases; nucleotides not matched to a gene: 4. CDR3: CSVEEAGGNGYTF. The DNA of the CDR3 is TGCAGCGTTGAAGAAGCAGGGGGGAATGGCTACACCTTC.

V and J are TRBV20-1 and TRBJ1-2; the D gene is possibly TRBD1 (5 bases). This CDR3 contains 14 residues. Germline V gene data show CDR1 as DFQATT and CDR2 as SNEGSKA (reference sequence). The ends were cut back, 6 bases at V and 2 bases at J, with 16 bases in the middle. CDR3 DNA: TGCAGTGCCGCGGCGGGACTATACAACTATGGCTACACCTTC. Translating gives CSAAAGLYNYGYTF.

The CDR3 is CSARATLSGNTIYF. The CDR3 region has the DNA TGCAGTGCTAGAGCGACACTATCTGGAAACACCATATATTTT. The rearrangement uses TRBV20-1 and TRBJ1-3; D remains unclear. The V and J ends lost 1 base and 1 base respectively, with 8 bases between them. Germline values: CDR1 DFQATT, CDR2 SNEGSKA (reference sequence). The CDR3 consists of 14 residues.

The CDR3 DNA is TGCAGTGCTAGAATGGGTAGCGGAGCTTTCTTT. Protein: CSARMGSGAFF. The chain has TRBV20-1 and TRBJ1-1; D is undetermined. Germline V gives CDR1 DFQATT, CDR2 SNEGSKA (reference sequence). The CDR3 has 11 amino acids. Trimming cost V 2 bases and J 10 bases, with 11 bases left between them.

This clonotype was seen a handful of times. The V gene is TRBV2, the J gene TRBJ1-2; the D gene is possibly TRBD1 (6 bases). There are 15 residues in the CDR3. V gave up 8 bases and J gave up 3 bases, with 19 bases separating them. The germline CDR1 and CDR2 sequences are SNHLY and FYNNEI. The CDR3: CASPEAGEDDYGYTF. In DNA, the CDR3 is TGTGCCAGCCCAGAGGCAGGGGAAGACGACTATGGCTACACCTTC.

The rearrangement joins TRBV7-9 to TRBJ2-1; 7 bases map to TRBD1. J gave up 5 bases and V 2 bases, and 6 bases lay outside the gene matches. CDR1 SEHNR and CDR2 FQNEAQ come from the germline V gene (reference sequence). The CDR3 has 15 residues. In nucleotides, the CDR3 is TGTGCCAGCAGCTTATGGGACAGAGAGAACAATGAGCAGTTCTTC. The encoded protein is CASSLWDRENNEQFF.